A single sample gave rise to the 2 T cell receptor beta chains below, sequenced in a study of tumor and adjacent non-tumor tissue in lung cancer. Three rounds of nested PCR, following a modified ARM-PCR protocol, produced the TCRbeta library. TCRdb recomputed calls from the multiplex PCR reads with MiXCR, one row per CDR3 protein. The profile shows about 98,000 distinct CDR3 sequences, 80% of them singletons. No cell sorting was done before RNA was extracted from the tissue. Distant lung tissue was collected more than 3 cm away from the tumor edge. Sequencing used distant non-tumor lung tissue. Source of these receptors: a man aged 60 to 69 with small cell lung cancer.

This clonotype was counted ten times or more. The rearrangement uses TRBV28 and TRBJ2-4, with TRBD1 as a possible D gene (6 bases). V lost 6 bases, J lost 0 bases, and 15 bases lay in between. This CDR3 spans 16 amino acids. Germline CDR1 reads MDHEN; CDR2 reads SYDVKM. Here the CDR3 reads CASSRTGTLAKNIQYF. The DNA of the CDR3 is TGTGCCAGCAGCAGAACAGGGACGCTAGCCAAAAACATTCAGTACTTC.

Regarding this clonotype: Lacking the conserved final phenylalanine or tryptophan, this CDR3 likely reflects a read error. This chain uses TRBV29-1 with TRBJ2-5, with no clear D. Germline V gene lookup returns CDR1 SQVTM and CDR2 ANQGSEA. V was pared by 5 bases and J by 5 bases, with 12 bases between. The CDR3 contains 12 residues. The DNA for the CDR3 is TGCAGCGTTCGGGTGGTTATGGAGACCCAGTACCTC. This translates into CSVRVVMETQYL.